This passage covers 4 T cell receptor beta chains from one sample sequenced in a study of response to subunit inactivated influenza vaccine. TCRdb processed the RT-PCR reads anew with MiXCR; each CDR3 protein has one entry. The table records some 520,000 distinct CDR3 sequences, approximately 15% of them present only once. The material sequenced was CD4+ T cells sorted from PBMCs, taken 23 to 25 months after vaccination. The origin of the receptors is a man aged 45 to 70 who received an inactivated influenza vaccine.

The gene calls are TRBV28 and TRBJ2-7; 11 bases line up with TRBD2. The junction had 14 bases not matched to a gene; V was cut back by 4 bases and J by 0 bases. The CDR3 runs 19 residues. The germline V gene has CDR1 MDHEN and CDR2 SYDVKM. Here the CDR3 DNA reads TGTGCCAGCAGTTCTCATCCAGGATCGACTAGCGGGATCTCCTACGAGCAGTACTTC. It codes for CASSSHPGSTSGISYEQYF.

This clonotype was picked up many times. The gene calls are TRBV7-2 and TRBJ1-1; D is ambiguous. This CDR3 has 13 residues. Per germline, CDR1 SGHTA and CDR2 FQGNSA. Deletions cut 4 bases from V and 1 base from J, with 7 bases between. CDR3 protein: CASSSPRNTEAFF. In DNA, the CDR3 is TGTGCCAGCAGCTCCCCAAGGAACACTGAAGCTTTCTTT.

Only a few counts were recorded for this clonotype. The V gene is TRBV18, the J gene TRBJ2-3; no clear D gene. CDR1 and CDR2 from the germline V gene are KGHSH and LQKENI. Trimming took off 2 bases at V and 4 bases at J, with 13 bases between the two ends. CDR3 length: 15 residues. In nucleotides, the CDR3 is TGTGCCAGCTCACCATCCCCGCAGAGATCAGATACGCAGTATTTT. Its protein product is CASSPSPQRSDTQYF.

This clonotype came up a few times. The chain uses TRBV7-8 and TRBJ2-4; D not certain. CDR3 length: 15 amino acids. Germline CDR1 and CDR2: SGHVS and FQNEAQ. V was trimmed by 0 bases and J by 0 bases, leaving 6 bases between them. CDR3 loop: CASSLASLAKNIQYF. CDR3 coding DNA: TGTGCCAGCAGCTTAGCCAGTCTAGCCAAAAACATTCAGTACTTC.